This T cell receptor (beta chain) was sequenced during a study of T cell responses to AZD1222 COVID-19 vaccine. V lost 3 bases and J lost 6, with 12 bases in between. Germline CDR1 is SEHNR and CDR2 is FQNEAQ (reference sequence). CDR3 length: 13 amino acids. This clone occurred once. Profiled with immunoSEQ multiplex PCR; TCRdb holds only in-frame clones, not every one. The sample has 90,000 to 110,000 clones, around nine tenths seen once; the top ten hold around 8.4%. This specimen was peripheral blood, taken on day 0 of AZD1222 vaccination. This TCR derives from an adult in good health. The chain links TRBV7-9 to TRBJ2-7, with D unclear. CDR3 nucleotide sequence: TGTGCCAGCAGCTTGGGATCTGCGAGCGAGCAGTACTTC. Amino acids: CASSLGSASEQYF.